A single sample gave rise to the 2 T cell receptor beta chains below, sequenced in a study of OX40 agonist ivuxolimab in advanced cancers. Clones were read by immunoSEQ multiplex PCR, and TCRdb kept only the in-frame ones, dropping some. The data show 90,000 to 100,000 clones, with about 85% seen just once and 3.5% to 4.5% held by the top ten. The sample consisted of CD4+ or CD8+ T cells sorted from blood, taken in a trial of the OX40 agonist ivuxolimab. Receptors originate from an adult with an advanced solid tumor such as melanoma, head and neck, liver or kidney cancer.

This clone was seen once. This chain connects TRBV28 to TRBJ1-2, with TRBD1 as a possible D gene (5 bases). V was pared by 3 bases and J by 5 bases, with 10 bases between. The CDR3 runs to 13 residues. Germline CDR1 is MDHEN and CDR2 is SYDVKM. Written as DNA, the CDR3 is TGTGCCAGCAGTTTTGGGGGGGGTTATGGCTACACCTTC. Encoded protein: CASSFGGGYGYTF.

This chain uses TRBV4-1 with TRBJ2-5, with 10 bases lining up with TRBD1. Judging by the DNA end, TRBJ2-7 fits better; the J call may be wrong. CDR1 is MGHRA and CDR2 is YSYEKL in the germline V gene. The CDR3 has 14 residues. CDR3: CASSQAGTGAEQYF. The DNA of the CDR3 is TGCGCCAGCAGCCAGGCCGGGACAGGGGCCGAGCAGTACTTC.